The 20 T cell receptor beta chains in this list originate from one sample, sequenced in a study of neurological immune-mediated disorders. Each CDR3 protein is one row after TCRdb ran MiXCR on the 5' RACE reads. The table records fewer than 30,000 distinct CDR3 sequences, about 13% of them present only once. The time point was: technical triplicate 1. Source material: CD4+ T cells from blood. All receptors come from a female donor with HTLV-1-associated myelopathy (HAM/TSP).

This clonotype was recorded many times. The CDR3 DNA is TGCAGCGTTGAGGAGGGTGAAAAACTGTTTTTT. Protein product: CSVEEGEKLFF. The V gene is TRBV29-1, the J gene TRBJ1-4; D uncertain. Trimming took off 3 bases at V and 7 bases at J, with 6 bases between the two ends. The CDR3 covers 11 residues. Germline lookup yields CDR1 SQVTM and CDR2 ANQGSEA.

Ten or more counts support this clonotype. The chain is built from TRBV28 and TRBJ2-7; the match to TRBD1 covers 8 bases. Germline CDR1 and CDR2: MDHEN and SYDVKM. The CDR3 spans 14 residues. Trimming at V came to 7 bases and at J to 0 bases, leaving 5 bases not matched to a gene. This chain's CDR3 is CASNEQGGSYEQYF. DNA for the CDR3: TGTGCCAGCAACGAACAGGGGGGCTCCTACGAGCAGTACTTC.

This clonotype came up many times. V gene TRBV10-3 combines with J gene TRBJ2-7; D call uncertain. This CDR3 has 18 amino acids. Germline CDR1 ENHRY, CDR2 SYGVKD. V lost 3 bases and J 3 bases, leaving 24 bases between the germline ends. CDR3 in DNA: TGTGCCATCAGTGACGGGCCAAGGCGACATTTTGCGGACTACGAGCAGTACTTC. Translation gives CAISDGPRRHFADYEQYF.

This clonotype was detected ten times or more. The rearrangement links TRBV24-1 to TRBJ2-5; a possible D gene is TRBD1 (6 bases). Germline-derived CDR1 and CDR2 are KGHDR and SFDVKD. Trimming took 9 bases from V and 7 from J, leaving 17 bases between them. The CDR3 spans 13 residues. The CDR3 coding sequence is TGTGCCACCGAGACTCCTGGGGGCGGGACCCAGTACTTC. Its protein is CATETPGGGTQYF.

This clonotype was observed at least ten times. The V and J genes are TRBV12-5 and TRBJ2-1; 7 bases align to TRBD1. Germline trimming cut 5 bases from V and 5 bases from J; bases unmatched to any gene: 9. CDR1 is LGHNT, CDR2 FRNRAP, per germline. The CDR3 is 15 residues long. Here the CDR3 DNA reads TGTGCTAGTGGTCCGTCACGGACAGGTGACAATGAGCAGTTCTTC. Protein sequence: CASGPSRTGDNEQFF.

This clonotype was seen repeatedly, ten times or more. The chain recombines TRBV7-3 with TRBJ1-6; D may be TRBD1 (5 bases). From germline, CDR1 is SGHTA and CDR2 FQGTGA. The length of the CDR3 is 15 residues. The ends were cut back, 2 bases at V and 9 bases at J, with 14 bases in the middle. This chain's CDR3 is CASSLLGTGFSPLHF. CDR3 sequence (DNA): TGTGCCAGCAGCTTACTCGGGACGGGATTTTCACCCCTCCACTTT.

This clonotype has a count of ten or more. The chain links TRBV5-4 to TRBJ2-5; tentatively, D is TRBD1 (6 bases). Trimming removed 4 bases from V and 1 base from J, with 11 bases in between. Per germline, CDR1 SGHNT and CDR2 YYREEE (reference sequence). The CDR3 is made up of 14 amino acids. CDR3 sequence: CASSPWTAQETQYF. In DNA, the CDR3 is TGTGCCAGCAGCCCATGGACAGCCCAAGAGACCCAGTACTTC. Complete variable domain (other parts from reference TRBV5-4 and TRBJ2-5): ETGVTQSPTHLIKTRGQQVTLRCSSQSGHNTVSWYQQALGQGPQFIFQYYREEENGRGNFPPRFSGLQFPNYSSELNVNALELDDSALYLCASSPWTAQETQYFGPGTRLLVL.

The chain joins TRBV7-2 to TRBJ1-3; weak D call: TRBD1 (5 bases). Germline-derived CDR1 and CDR2 are SGHTA and FQGNSA. V dropped 3 bases and J dropped 3 bases, with 12 bases sitting between them. This CDR3 contains 15 residues. CDR3 loop: CASSFGAGYGNTIYF. The CDR3 DNA is TGTGCCAGCAGCTTTGGGGCAGGGTATGGAAACACCATATATTTT.

The chain couples TRBV30 to TRBJ2-7, with TRBD1 identical over 9 bases. With 0 bases clipped from V and 2 bases from J, the junction kept 2 bases outside the gene matches. Germline CDR1 and CDR2: GTSNPN and SVGIG (reference sequence). This CDR3 is built from 14 residues. The CDR3 here is CAWSVGTGPYEQYF. DNA of the CDR3: TGTGCCTGGAGTGTCGGGACAGGGCCCTACGAGCAGTACTTC.

In this sample, this clonotype turned up many times. The V and J genes are TRBV3-1 and TRBJ1-6; no definite D call. Deletions cut 1 base from V and 7 bases from J, with 8 bases between. The length of the CDR3 is 14 residues. Germline V gene lookup returns CDR1 LGHDT and CDR2 YNNKEL (reference sequence). The CDR3 sequence is CASSQAGANSPLHF. The CDR3 DNA is TGTGCCAGCAGCCAAGCAGGCGCCAATTCACCCCTCCACTTT.

This clonotype occurred many times. The chain couples TRBV20-1 to TRBJ1-5, with 9 bases matching TRBD1. V shed 6 bases and J 7 bases; nucleotides not matched to a gene: 4. There are 12 residues in the CDR3. Germline assignment: CDR1 DFQATT and CDR2 SNEGSKA (reference sequence). CDR3 coding DNA: TGCAGTGCCACAGGGGGCCAGCAGCCCCAGCATTTT. It codes for CSATGGQQPQHF.

This clonotype was counted at least ten times. V is TRBV20-1 and J is TRBJ1-3; no clear D gene. CDR1 DFQATT and CDR2 SNEGSKA come from the germline V gene (reference sequence). Deletions cut 2 bases from V and 4 bases from J, with 12 bases between. The CDR3 length is 14 residues. In DNA, the CDR3 is TGCAGTGCTAGAAATGGGGTGGGCGGAAACACCATATATTTT. Translation: CSARNGVGGNTIYF.

This clonotype has at least ten counts. The chain recombines TRBV7-2 with TRBJ1-2; 8 bases map to TRBD1. Germline lookup yields CDR1 SGHTA and CDR2 FQGNSA. The CDR3 sequence is 15 residues long. Unmatched junction bases numbered 9, after V lost 5 bases and J lost 4 bases. CDR3 amino acids: CASSEGTGASYGYTF. The CDR3 nucleotides are TGTGCCAGCAGCGAAGGGACAGGTGCGTCCTATGGCTACACCTTC.

This clonotype was observed many times. The V gene is TRBV29-1, the J gene TRBJ1-2; TRBD1 is a possible D gene (5 bases). Trimming removed 2 bases from V and 7 bases from J, with 11 bases in between. This CDR3 spans 12 amino acids. Germline V gene sequence: CDR1 SQVTM, CDR2 ANQGSEA. CDR3 DNA: TGCAGCGTTGAAAAAGGGGAAGGTGGCTACACCTTC. Protein sequence: CSVEKGEGGYTF.

The chain combines TRBV7-2 with TRBJ2-2; either TRBD1 or TRBD2 may fit D (5 bases each). Germline loops: CDR1 SGHTA, CDR2 FQGNSA. Trimming stripped 2 bases from V and 2 bases from J, with 12 bases between. The CDR3 has 16 residues. CDR3 nucleotide sequence: TGTGCCAGCAGCTTAATTTGGGGGAGCAACACCGGGGAGCTGTTTTTT. This sequence encodes CASSLIWGSNTGELFF.

The rearrangement joins TRBV29-1 to TRBJ1-1; TRBD1 agrees at 9 bases. CDR1 SQVTM and CDR2 ANQGSEA come from the germline V gene. The CDR3 runs to 13 residues. DNA of the CDR3: TGCACCGGGACAGGGACCATGAACACTGAAGCTTTCTTT. Translation gives CTGTGTMNTEAFF.

In its sample, this clonotype was seen many times. The chain has TRBV20-1 and TRBJ2-5; D possibly uses TRBD1 or TRBD2 (5 bases each). Germline-derived CDR1 and CDR2 are DFQATT and SNEGSKA (reference sequence). Trimming took 6 bases from V and 4 from J, leaving 21 bases between them. The CDR3 contains 15 residues. CDR3 amino acids: CSAENPTGRLETQYF. The CDR3 nucleotides read TGCAGTGCCGAAAACCCTACGGGGCGGCTAGAGACCCAGTACTTC.

Many counts were recorded for this clonotype. V and J are TRBV5-1 and TRBJ2-1, with 15 bases fitting TRBD2. Germline-derived CDR1 and CDR2 are SGHRS and YFSETQ. J lost 6 bases, V lost 4 bases, and 11 bases had no gene match. CDR3 length: 18 residues. This CDR3 is CASSGLGLAGGGGNEQFF. DNA for the CDR3: TGCGCCAGCAGCGGCCTGGGACTAGCGGGAGGAGGGGGCAATGAGCAGTTCTTC. Full variable domain (remainder filled in from reference TRBV5-1 and TRBJ2-1): KAGVTQTPRYLIKTRGQQVTLSCSPISGHRSVSWYQQTPGQGLQFLFEYFSETQRNKGNFPGRFSGRQFSNSRSEMNVSTLELGDSALYLCASSGLGLAGGGGNEQFFGPGTRLTVL.

This chain uses TRBV6-5 with TRBJ1-2; 7 nucleotides agree with TRBD1. Germline CDR1 MNHEY, CDR2 SVGAGI. The ends lost 2 bases at V and 4 bases at J; junction bases unmatched: 7. This CDR3 has 15 residues. CDR3 region: CASSYGGRGGYGYTF. The CDR3 region has the DNA TGTGCCAGCAGTTACGGAGGCAGGGGGGGCTATGGCTACACCTTC.

This clonotype has at least ten counts. This chain connects TRBV5-1 to TRBJ2-5; weak D call: TRBD1 (6 bases). This CDR3 comprises 14 residues. V dropped 0 bases and J dropped 3 bases, with 9 bases sitting between them. Germline CDR1 is SGHRS and CDR2 is YFSETQ. As DNA, the CDR3 is TGCGCCAGCAGCTTGGGCACAGGGAAAGAGACCCAGTACTTC. Translation gives CASSLGTGKETQYF.